A selection of T cell receptor beta chains follows, all from one sample in a study of OX40 agonist ivuxolimab in advanced cancers. Data came from immunoSEQ multiplex PCR; TCRdb stores just in-frame clones and leaves some out. This table has 68,000 or so clones, 65% to 85% appearing once. Sequences were derived from CD4+ or CD8+ T cells sorted from blood, sampled in a trial of the OX40 agonist ivuxolimab. The receptors here all came from an adult with an advanced solid tumor such as melanoma, head and neck, liver or kidney cancer. The CDR3 runs from the conserved cysteine through the conserved F or W. The D gene is left open where the match is weak.

>TRBJ1-4|TRBV30|TRBD1
CAWAEPGGKLFF
>TRBJ2-3|TRBV4-2|TRBD2
CASSQLTTAGGRTDTQYF
>TRBJ2-1|TRBV6-6|TRBD1
CASTRQGIYNEQFF
>TRBJ1-1|TRBV30|TRBD1
CAWRTGGRTEAFF
>TRBJ1-1|TRBV5-5|NA
CASSTLGGGNTEAFF
>TRBJ1-4|TRBV7-2|NA
CASSLVGLVATNEKLFF
>TRBJ1-2|TRBV9|NA
CASSTGTDYYGYTF
>TRBJ2-7|TRBV19|NA
CASSITASDYEQYF
>TRBJ2-2|TRBV2|NA
CASSRPGAENTGELFF
>TRBJ2-3|TRBV2|NA
CASRATAGTSTDTQYF
>TRBJ1-1|TRBV4-3|NA
CASSQVPQGNTEAFF
>TRBJ1-5|TRBV5-1|TRBD1
CASSLAPTGVNNQPQHF
>TRBJ2-7|TRBV27|NA
CASSNRVNEQYF
>TRBJ2-2|TRBV30|NA
CAWSLGAGSTGELFF
>TRBJ2-4|TRBV5-6|NA
CASSLTVLAKNIQYF
>TRBJ2-4|TRBV6-1|NA
CASSEPSYRGNIQYF
>TRBJ1-5|TRBV28|NA
CASSGNQPQHF
>TRBJ2-2|TRBV7-6|TRBD2
CASSLWGGNTGELFF
>TRBJ1-4|TRBV5-1|TRBD1
CASSRDRSNEKLFF
>TRBJ2-7|TRBV28|NA
CASSLKYEQYF
>TRBJ2-7|TRBV5-1|NA
CASRSGDGGKYEQYF
>TRBJ1-5|TRBV6-1|TRBD1
CASKAGTGSDQPQHF
>TRBJ2-2|TRBV5-1|TRBD2
CASSLGLAGGSTGELFF
>TRBJ2-3|TRBV5-1|TRBD1
CASYGQGRDTQYF
>TRBJ2-1|TRBV27|TRBD2
CASSQGLFYNEQFF
>TRBJ2-1|TRBV6-5|TRBD2
CASSYGLAGYNEQFF
>TRBJ2-1|TRBV19|TRBD2
CATRGDKAGGPSNEQFF
>NA|TRBV19|TRBD1
CASSPYSRQGSYEQYF
>TRBJ1-1|TRBV6-1|NA
CASSGQRNTEAFF
>TRBJ1-1|TRBV7-2|NA
CASSLGFEGASRRTEAFF
>TRBJ1-2|TRBV5-8|TRBD1
CASSWPQGDGYTF
>TRBJ2-3|TRBV5-6|TRBD2
CASTMIAGGPDTQYF
>TRBJ2-3|TRBV18|NA
CASSPVSPPTDTQYF
>TRBJ2-1|TRBV9|TRBD1
CASSVEPPRDRANEQFF
>TRBJ1-2|TRBV5-8|TRBD1
CASRRTGVVNYGYTF
>TRBJ2-2|TRBV7-7|NA
CASSFARGNTGELFF
>TRBJ2-3|TRBV9|NA
CASSVDPSWADTQYF
>TRBJ2-1|TRBV7-9|TRBD2
CASSLADAGVGNEQFF
>TRBJ1-4|TRBV7-9|NA
CASSRGTTNEKLFF
>TRBJ1-3|TRBV6-1|NA
CASRAPSSGNTIYF
>TRBJ2-2|TRBV7-9|NA
CASSLAGGTGELFF
>TRBJ1-2|TRBV7-9|NA
CASSLGPEVVGYTF
>TRBJ2-2|TRBV28|NA
CASSLAIASNTGELFF
>TRBJ2-7|TRBV6-5|NA
CASSYSRSPYEQYF
>TRBJ2-1|TRBV7-6|TRBD1
CASSLGRDSSYNEQFF
>TRBJ2-3|TRBV10-3|NA
CAITMDTGTDTQYF
>TRBJ1-4|TRBV4-1|NA
CASSQEGRGGGEKLFF
>TRBJ1-4|TRBV7-9|NA
CASSLQYEKLFF
>TRBJ1-1|TRBV7-2|NA
CASSSQTGGVTEAFF
>TRBJ2-2|TRBV5-1|TRBD1
CASKRRQGRFSGELFF
>TRBJ1-1|TRBV7-2|NA
CASRPGATNTEAFF
>TRBJ1-5|TRBV19|TRBD1
CASSQAGGLGNQPQHF
>TRBJ2-7|TRBV28|TRBD1
CASSSVTGSSEQYF
>TRBJ2-2|TRBV11-2|TRBD2
CASSFGGTRNTGELFF
>TRBJ1-5|TRBV6-5|NA
CASSSVGRNQPQHF
>TRBJ2-3|TRBV5-1|NA
CASSLKGYGTDTQYF
>TRBJ2-7|TRBV7-2|NA
CASSFEAGAFYEQYF